Below are 25 T cell receptor beta chains sequenced from a single sample in a study of tumor-infiltrating lymphocytes in localized non-small cell lung cancer. The data were produced by immunoSEQ multiplex PCR, yet TCRdb's version contains in-frame clones alone and is incomplete. The sample has some 29,000 clones; 80% to 90% are singletons. The specimen sequenced was lung tumor tissue. The receptor source for this set is a human donor with non-small cell lung cancer.

The chain is built from TRBV2 and TRBJ1-2, with D tentatively TRBD1 (5 bases). CDR1 SNHLY and CDR2 FYNNEI come from the germline V gene. The CDR3 totals 12 residues. The germline V and J ends were trimmed by 4 bases and 2 bases, with 5 bases remaining between them. The CDR3 nucleotides read TGTGCCAGCAGTGGGACAAACTATGGCTACACCTTC. As protein: CASSGTNYGYTF.

In DNA, the CDR3 is TGTGCCAGCAGCGGGACTTTTGGTGGGGAGCTGTTTTTT. Translation: CASSGTFGGELFF. The chain combines TRBV9 with TRBJ2-2; tentatively, D is TRBD2 (5 bases). The CDR3 consists of 13 residues. The germline CDR1 and CDR2 sequences are SGDLS and YYNGEE. V shed 3 bases and J shed 8 bases, with 11 bases lying between them.

Note on this clone: The limits of the CDR3 on the DNA are not certain, so only TCRdb's listed CDR3 is given. The chain joins TRBV18 to TRBJ2-5. The CDR3 spans 15 residues, counting both ends. Germline V gives CDR1 KGHSH, CDR2 LQKENI. The CDR3 here is CASSPLSGPEETQYF.

This chain uses TRBV30 with TRBJ2-7; the D is unclear. The CDR3 length is 12 residues. Looked up from germline, CDR1 is GTSNPN and CDR2 is SVGIG (reference sequence). Trimming left V 2 bases short and J 1 base short, with 6 bases between. CDR3: CAWSRASYEQYF. In DNA form, the CDR3 reads TGTGCCTGGAGTCGTGCTTCCTACGAGCAGTACTTC.

In this sample, this clone turned up once. V usage is TRBV6-5 and J usage is TRBJ1-5; D may be TRBD1 (6 bases). The germline CDR1 and CDR2 sequences are MNHEY and SVGAGI. The CDR3 spans 13 residues. V was shortened by 6 bases and J by 5 bases, with 11 bases between the two germline ends. The CDR3 region is CASRLGGDQPQHF. The CDR3 DNA reads as TGTGCCAGCAGGTTAGGGGGTGATCAGCCCCAGCATTTT.

The CDR3, as DNA: TGTGCCAGCAGCCAACAGGGGGCGCGCGGCAATCAGCCCCAGCATTTT. Translated: CASSQQGARGNQPQHF. V and J are TRBV5-4 and TRBJ1-5; 9 bases are a match to TRBD1. The V segment lost 4 bases and the J segment 2 bases; nucleotides outside the gene matches: 7. The CDR3 is 16 amino acids. Germline CDR1 and CDR2: SGHNT and YYREEE (reference sequence).

V is TRBV7-9 and J is TRBJ2-2; the D gene could be TRBD1 or TRBD2 (5 bases each). The V end lost 2 bases, the J end lost 0 bases, and 13 bases lay between the germline ends. This CDR3 contains 17 residues. Germline values: CDR1 SEHNR, CDR2 FQNEAQ (reference sequence). The CDR3 sequence: CASSLLPGSTNTGELFF. CDR3 in DNA: TGTGCCAGCAGCTTACTTCCAGGGAGTACGAACACCGGGGAGCTGTTTTTT. Looking up the rest from reference TRBV7-9 and TRBJ2-2 gives the full variable domain: DTGVSQNPRHKITKRGQNVTFRCDPISEHNRLYWYRQTLGQGPEFLTYFQNEAQLEKSRLLSDRFSAERPKGSFSTLEIQRTEQGDSAMYLCASSLLPGSTNTGELFFGEGSRLTVL.

This chain links TRBV19 with TRBJ1-1; TRBD1 matches at 8 bases. Germline CDR1 and CDR2: LNHDA and SQIVND (reference sequence). V lost 4 bases and J lost 11; bases outside the gene matches: 9. This CDR3 has 13 residues. The CDR3 DNA reads TGTGCCAGTAGTAGCGCCTGGGACAGGCCGGCTTTCTTT. It translates to CASSSAWDRPAFF.

This chain joins TRBV2 and TRBJ2-7; TRBD1 matches 7 bases. This CDR3 has 14 residues. Germline assignment: CDR1 SNHLY and CDR2 FYNNEI. The V segment lost 6 bases and the J segment 4 bases; nucleotides outside the gene matches: 9. CDR3 coding DNA: TGTGCCAGCAGAAGGACAGGAACTTCATACGAGCAGTACTTC. Amino acid sequence: CASRRTGTSYEQYF. Using reference TRBV2 and TRBJ2-7 for the parts outside the CDR3, the full variable domain is EPEVTQTPSHQVTQMGQEVILRCVPISNHLYFYWYRQILGQKVEFLVSFYNNEISEKSEIFDDQFSVERPDGSNFTLKIRSTKLEDSAMYFCASRRTGTSYEQYFGPGTRLTVT.

The chain couples TRBV4-2 to TRBJ2-5; 13 nucleotides align to TRBD2. V lost 4 bases and J lost 3; bases outside the gene matches: 2. CDR1 is LGHNA, CDR2 YNFKEQ, per germline. CDR3 length: 15 residues. Here the CDR3 DNA reads TGTGCCAGCAGCCTCGGGACTAGCGGGAAAGAGACCCAGTACTTC. The encoded protein is CASSLGTSGKETQYF.

The J gene is TRBJ1-1, the V gene TRBV7-9; D remains ambiguous. Germline V lookup: CDR1 SEHNR, CDR2 FQNEAQ (reference sequence). CDR3 length: 15 residues. Deletions cut 4 bases from V and 1 base from J, with 13 bases between. The CDR3 sequence is CASSSRSGWNTEAFF. The CDR3, as DNA: TGTGCCAGCAGCTCCAGATCGGGGTGGAACACTGAAGCTTTCTTT.

The chain employs TRBV11-3 and TRBJ2-3; no clear D. Germline V gene sequence: CDR1 SGHNT, CDR2 YENEEA. CDR3 length: 13 amino acids. The ends were cut back, 5 bases at V and 2 bases at J, with 8 bases in the middle. CDR3 loop: CASSAAFTDTQYF. CDR3 nucleotide sequence: TGTGCCAGCAGCGCCGCCTTCACAGATACGCAGTATTTT.

The DNA of the CDR3 is TGCAGTGCAAACAGGGCTGAAAAACTGTTTTTT. Its protein is CSANRAEKLFF. The chain combines TRBV20-1 with TRBJ1-4; possibly TRBD1 for D (6 bases). The CDR3 length is 11 residues. The germline V gene encodes CDR1 DFQATT and CDR2 SNEGSKA (reference sequence). V lost 6 bases to trimming and J lost 7 bases, with 9 bases between them.

This chain joins TRBV27 and TRBJ2-7, with D uncertain. Germline CDR1 and CDR2: MNHEY and SMNVEV (reference sequence). V was cut by 8 bases and J by 0 bases, with 11 bases left in between. The CDR3 has 13 residues. CDR3 protein: CASSSLRSYEQYF. As DNA, the CDR3 is TGTGCCAGCTCCTCCTTACGCTCCTACGAGCAGTACTTC.

This chain uses TRBV9 with TRBJ2-3, with D tentatively TRBD2 (6 bases). The CDR3 contains 15 residues. Germline lookup yields CDR1 SGDLS and CDR2 YYNGEE. Trimming stripped 4 bases from V and 4 bases from J, with 16 bases between. The CDR3 reads CASSPGGSRSDTQYF. The CDR3 DNA sequence: TGTGCCAGCAGCCCTGGAGGGTCCCGATCAGATACGCAGTATTTT. Together with reference TRBV9 and TRBJ2-3, the CDR3 gives the full variable domain: DSGVTQTPKHLITATGQRVTLRCSPRSGDLSVYWYQQSLDQGLQFLIQYYNGEERAKGNILERFSAQQFPDLHSELNLSSLELGDSALYFCASSPGGSRSDTQYFGPGTRLTVL.

The genes are TRBV6-1 and TRBJ1-5, with unresolved D. Trimming cost V 6 bases and J 8 bases, with 11 bases left between them. Germline CDR1 and CDR2: MNHNS and SASEGT. The CDR3 spans 12 residues. The CDR3 DNA reads as TGTGCCAGCAGCCTACCCCCTAAGCCCCAGCATTTT. As protein: CASSLPPKPQHF.

A remark on this clone: The same CDR3 also results from other DNA sequences found in this sample. CDR3 sequence reads: CASSLEGGDGYTF. CDR3 nucleotides: TGCGCCAGCAGCTTGGAGGGAGGGGATGGCTACACCTTC. The chain links TRBV5-1 to TRBJ1-2; D is possibly TRBD1 (5 bases). V was cut by 0 bases and J by 6 bases, with 9 bases left in between. In germline, CDR1 is SGHRS, CDR2 YFSETQ. The CDR3 is 13 amino acids.

This chain joins TRBV30 and TRBJ2-1; 9 nucleotides match TRBD2. The germline gives CDR1 GTSNPN, CDR2 SVGIG (reference sequence). The junction had 14 bases not matched to a gene; V was cut back by 6 bases and J by 2 bases. This CDR3 spans 17 amino acids. CDR3 nucleotide sequence: TGTGCCTGCCCTCCTTCACATAGCGGGGGCCCCTACAATGAGCAGTTCTTC. This encodes CACPPSHSGGPYNEQFF. Full variable domain (missing parts from reference TRBV30 and TRBJ2-1): SQTIHQWPATLVQPVGSPLSLECTVEGTSNPNLYWYRQAAGRGLQLLFYSVGIGQISSEVPQNLSASRPQDRQFILSSKKLLLSDSGFYLCACPPSHSGGPYNEQFFGPGTRLTVL.

This chain links TRBV4-3 with TRBJ2-7; TRBD1 aligns across 8 bases. Per germline, CDR1 LGHNA and CDR2 YSLEER. The CDR3 loop spans 15 amino acids. J was trimmed by 2 bases and V by 3 bases; bases with no gene match: 6. DNA of the CDR3: TGCGCCAGCAGCCACACCGGGACAGGAGCCTACGAGCAGTACTTC. Translated: CASSHTGTGAYEQYF.

The chain employs TRBV5-1 and TRBJ1-2; tentative D call: TRBD1 (6 bases). Germline V gene sequence: CDR1 SGHRS, CDR2 YFSETQ. The CDR3 sequence is 13 residues long. V was clipped by 2 bases and J by 7 bases, with 12 bases between them. CDR3 DNA: TGCGCCAGCAGCTTAGAACAGGGAGGTGGCTACACCTTC. Translation gives CASSLEQGGGYTF. The whole variable domain, remainder taken from reference TRBV5-1 and TRBJ1-2, is KAGVTQTPRYLIKTRGQQVTLSCSPISGHRSVSWYQQTPGQGLQFLFEYFSETQRNKGNFPGRFSGRQFSNSRSEMNVSTLELGDSALYLCASSLEQGGGYTFGSGTRLTVV.

The chain couples TRBV30 to TRBJ1-5; D unresolved. There are 13 residues in the CDR3. CDR1 and CDR2 (germline): GTSNPN, SVGIG (reference sequence). V dropped 0 bases and J dropped 4 bases, with 7 bases sitting between them. The DNA of the CDR3 is TGTGCCTGGAGTGTACGGGATAATCAGCCCCAGCATTTT. Translated: CAWSVRDNQPQHF.

This sequence joins TRBV5-1 and TRBJ1-1; possibly TRBD1 for D (5 bases). This CDR3 region has 13 residues. The germline CDR1 and CDR2 sequences are SGHRS and YFSETQ. The ends were cut back, 5 bases at V and 4 bases at J, with 12 bases in the middle. CDR3 DNA sequence: TGCGCCAGCAGTGTAGAGGGACTCACTGAAGCTTTCTTT. Protein product: CASSVEGLTEAFF.

The V call is TRBV4-3, the J call TRBJ2-7; D assignment may be TRBD1 or TRBD2 (5 bases each). The CDR3 has 16 residues. V lost 1 base, J lost 0 bases, and 13 bases lay in between. Germline loops: CDR1 LGHNA, CDR2 YSLEER. CDR3 sequence (DNA): TGCGCCAGCAGCCAAGGGGTAGTGAGGGGCTCCTACGAGCAGTACTTC. This sequence encodes CASSQGVVRGSYEQYF.

The chain has TRBV6-5 and TRBJ2-3; TRBD2 agrees at 9 bases. The germline gives CDR1 MNHEY, CDR2 SVGAGI. The junction had 0 bases not matched to a gene; V was cut back by 4 bases and J by 1 base. The CDR3 spans 14 residues. CDR3 amino acids: CASSWTSGTDTQYF. The CDR3 nucleotides read TGTGCCAGCAGTTGGACTAGCGGCACAGATACGCAGTATTTT.

CDR3 sequence reads: CASRAKTGSSYEQYF. The DNA for the CDR3 is TGTGCCAGCAGGGCTAAGACAGGGAGCTCCTACGAGCAGTACTTC. The chain carries TRBV6-5 and TRBJ2-7; 7 bases agree with TRBD1. The V and J ends lost 6 bases and 0 bases, in that order; junction bases with no gene match: 8. CDR1 MNHEY and CDR2 SVGAGI come from the germline V gene. The CDR3 covers 15 residues.